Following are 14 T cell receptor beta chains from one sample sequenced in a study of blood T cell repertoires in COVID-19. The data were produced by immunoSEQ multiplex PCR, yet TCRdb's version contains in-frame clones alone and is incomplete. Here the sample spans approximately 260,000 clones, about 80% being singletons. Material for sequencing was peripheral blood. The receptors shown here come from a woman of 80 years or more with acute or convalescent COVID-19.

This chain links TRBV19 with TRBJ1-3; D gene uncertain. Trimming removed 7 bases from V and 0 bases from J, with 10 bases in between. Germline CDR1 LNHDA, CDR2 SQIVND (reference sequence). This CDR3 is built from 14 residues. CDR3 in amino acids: CASTSPGSGNTIYF. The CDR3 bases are TGTGCCAGTACCTCGCCAGGCTCTGGAAACACCATATATTTT.

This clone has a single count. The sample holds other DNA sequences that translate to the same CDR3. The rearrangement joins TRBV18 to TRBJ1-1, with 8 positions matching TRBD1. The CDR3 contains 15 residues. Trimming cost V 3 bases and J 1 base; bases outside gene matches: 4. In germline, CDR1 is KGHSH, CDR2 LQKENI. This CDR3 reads CASSPGQGPNTEAFF. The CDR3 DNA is TGTGCCAGCTCACCTGGACAGGGACCGAACACTGAAGCTTTCTTT.

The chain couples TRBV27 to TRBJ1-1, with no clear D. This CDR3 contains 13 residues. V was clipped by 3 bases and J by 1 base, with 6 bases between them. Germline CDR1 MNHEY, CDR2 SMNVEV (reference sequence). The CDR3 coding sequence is TGTGCCAGCAGTTTTGAGGGGAACACTGAAGCTTTCTTT. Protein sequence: CASSFEGNTEAFF.

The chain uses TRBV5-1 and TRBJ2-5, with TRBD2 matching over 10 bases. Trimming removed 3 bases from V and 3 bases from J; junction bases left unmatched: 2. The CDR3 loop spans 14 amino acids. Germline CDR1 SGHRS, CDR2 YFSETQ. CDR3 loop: CASSSTSGEETQYF. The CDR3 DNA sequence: TGCGCCAGCAGCTCAACTAGCGGGGAAGAGACCCAGTACTTC.

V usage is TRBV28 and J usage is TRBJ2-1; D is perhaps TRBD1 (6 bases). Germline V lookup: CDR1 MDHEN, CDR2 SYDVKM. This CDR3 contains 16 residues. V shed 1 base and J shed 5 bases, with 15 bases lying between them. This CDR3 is CASSLLGLGTHNEQFF. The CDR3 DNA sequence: TGTGCCAGCAGTTTATTGGGTCTGGGGACACACAATGAGCAGTTCTTC.

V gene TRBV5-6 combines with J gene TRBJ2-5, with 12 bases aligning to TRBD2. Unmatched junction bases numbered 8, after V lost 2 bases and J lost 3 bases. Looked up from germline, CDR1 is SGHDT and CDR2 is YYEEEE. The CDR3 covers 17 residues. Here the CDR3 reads CASSFPHLAGGKETQYF. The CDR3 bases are TGTGCCAGCAGCTTCCCTCATCTAGCGGGGGGGAAAGAGACCCAGTACTTC. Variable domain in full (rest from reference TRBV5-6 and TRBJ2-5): DAGVTQSPTHLIKTRGQQVTLRCSPKSGHDTVSWYQQALGQGPQFIFQYYEEEERQRGNFPDRFSGHQFPNYSSELNVNALLLGDSALYLCASSFPHLAGGKETQYFGPGTRLLVL.

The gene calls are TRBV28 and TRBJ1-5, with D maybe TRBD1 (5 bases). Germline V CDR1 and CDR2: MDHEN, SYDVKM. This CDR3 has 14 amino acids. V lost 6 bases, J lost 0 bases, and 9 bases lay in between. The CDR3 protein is CASRDTLSNQPQHF. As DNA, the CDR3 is TGTGCCAGCAGGGACACCCTTAGCAATCAGCCCCAGCATTTT.

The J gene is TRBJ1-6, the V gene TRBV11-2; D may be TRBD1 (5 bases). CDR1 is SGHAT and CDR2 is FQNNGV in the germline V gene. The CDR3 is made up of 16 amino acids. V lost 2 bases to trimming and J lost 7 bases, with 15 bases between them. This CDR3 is CASSLRGDLRNSPLHF. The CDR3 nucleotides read TGTGCCAGCAGCTTAAGGGGCGATCTACGAAATTCACCCCTCCACTTT.

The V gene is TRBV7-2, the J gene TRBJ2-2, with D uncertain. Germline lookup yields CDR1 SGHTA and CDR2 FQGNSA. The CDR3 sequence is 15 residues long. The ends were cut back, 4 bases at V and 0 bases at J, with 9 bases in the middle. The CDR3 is CASSSQVANTGELFF. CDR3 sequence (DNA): TGTGCCAGCAGCTCCCAGGTTGCGAACACCGGGGAGCTGTTTTTT.

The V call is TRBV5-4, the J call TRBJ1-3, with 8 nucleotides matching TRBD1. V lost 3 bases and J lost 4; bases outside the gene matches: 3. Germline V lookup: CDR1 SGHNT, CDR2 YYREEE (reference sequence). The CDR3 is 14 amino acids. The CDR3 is CASSSRDRGNTIYF. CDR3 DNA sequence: TGTGCCAGCAGCTCCCGGGACAGGGGAAACACCATATATTTT.

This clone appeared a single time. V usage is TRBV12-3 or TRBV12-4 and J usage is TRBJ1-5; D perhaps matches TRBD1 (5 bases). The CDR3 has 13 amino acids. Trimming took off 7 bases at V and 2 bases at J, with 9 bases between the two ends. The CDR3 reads CASNRGGNQPQHF. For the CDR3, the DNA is TGTGCCAGCAACCGGGGGGGCAATCAGCCCCAGCATTTT.

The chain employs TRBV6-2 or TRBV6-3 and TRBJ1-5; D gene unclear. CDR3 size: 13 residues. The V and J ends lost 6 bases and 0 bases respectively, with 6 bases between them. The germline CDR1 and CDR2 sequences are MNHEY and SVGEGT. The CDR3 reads CASSPYSNQPQHF. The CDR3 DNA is TGTGCCAGCAGCCCTTATAGCAATCAGCCCCAGCATTTT.

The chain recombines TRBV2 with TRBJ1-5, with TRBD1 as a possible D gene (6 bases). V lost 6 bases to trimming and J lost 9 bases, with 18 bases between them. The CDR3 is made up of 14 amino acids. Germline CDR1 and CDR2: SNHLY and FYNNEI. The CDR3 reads CASSAGARGRPQHF. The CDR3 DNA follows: TGTGCCAGCAGCGCGGGGGCCCGCGGCCGGCCCCAGCATTTT.

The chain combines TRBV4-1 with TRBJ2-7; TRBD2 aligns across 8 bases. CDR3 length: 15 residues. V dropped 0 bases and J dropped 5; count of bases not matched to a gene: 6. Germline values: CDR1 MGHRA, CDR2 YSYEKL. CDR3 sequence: CASSQDWGLVNEQYF. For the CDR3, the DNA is TGCGCCAGCAGCCAAGATTGGGGACTAGTAAACGAGCAGTACTTC.